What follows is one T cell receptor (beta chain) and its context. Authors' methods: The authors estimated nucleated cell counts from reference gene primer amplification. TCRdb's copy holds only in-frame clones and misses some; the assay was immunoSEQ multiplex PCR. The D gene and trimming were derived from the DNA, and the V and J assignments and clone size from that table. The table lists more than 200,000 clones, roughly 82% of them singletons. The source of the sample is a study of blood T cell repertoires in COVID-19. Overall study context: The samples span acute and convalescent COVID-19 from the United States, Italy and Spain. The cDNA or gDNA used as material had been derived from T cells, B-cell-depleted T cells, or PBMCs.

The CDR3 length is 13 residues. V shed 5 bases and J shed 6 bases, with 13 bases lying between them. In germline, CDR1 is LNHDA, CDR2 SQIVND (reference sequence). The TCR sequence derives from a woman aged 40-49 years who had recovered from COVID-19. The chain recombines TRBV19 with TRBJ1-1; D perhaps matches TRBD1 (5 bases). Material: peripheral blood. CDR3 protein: CASSLRGTAEAFF. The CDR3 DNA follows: TGTGCCAGTAGTTTACGGGGGACTGCTGAAGCTTTCTTT.